Below, 16 T cell receptor beta chains from the same sample are listed, as sequenced in a study of PD-1 blockade in classical Hodgkin lymphoma. In every patient, relapse followed autologous stem cell transplantation, while exposure to brentuximab vedotin differed. Data came from immunoSEQ multiplex PCR; TCRdb stores just in-frame clones and leaves some out. Of about 23,000 clones listed, less than 85% are singletons. The starting material was peripheral blood mononuclear cells (PBMCs), obtained before the second cycle of nivolumab. The origin of the receptors is a human donor with classical Hodgkin lymphoma.

This clone was observed a handful of times. This chain joins TRBV6-1 and TRBJ2-5; unclear D gene. CDR1 is MNHNS, CDR2 SASEGT, per germline. Between the trimmed V and J ends, which lost 5 bases and 5 bases, there was a span of 3 bases. The CDR3 spans 10 residues. DNA for the CDR3: TGTGCCAGCAGTCTGGAGACCCAGTACTTC. Its translation is CASSLETQYF.

The chain recombines TRBV28 with TRBJ2-3; 9 bases align to TRBD1. J lost 3 bases, V lost 8 bases, and 12 bases had no gene match. This CDR3 spans 16 amino acids. Germline V lookup: CDR1 MDHEN, CDR2 SYDVKM. The CDR3, as DNA: TGTGCCAGCTCCGCCCCCGGGACAGGGACGACAGATACGCAGTATTTT. Translating gives CASSAPGTGTTDTQYF. Full variable domain (remainder filled in from reference TRBV28 and TRBJ2-3): DVKVTQSSRYLVKRTGEKVFLECVQDMDHENMFWYRQDPGLGLRLIYFSYDVKMKEKGDIPEGYSVSREKKERFSLILESASTNQTSMYLCASSAPGTGTTDTQYFGPGTRLTVL.

This chain links TRBV7-9 with TRBJ2-7; TRBD1 agrees at 7 bases. CDR1 and CDR2 (germline): SEHNR, FQNEAQ (reference sequence). V was clipped by 5 bases and J by 7 bases; unmatched bases: 8. CDR3 length: 13 amino acids. For the CDR3, the DNA is TGTGCCAGCAGCCGTCCCTTGGGACAGGAGCAGTACTTC. It specifies CASSRPLGQEQYF.

This clone was seen once. The chain carries TRBV25-1 and TRBJ2-1, with 8 bases aligning to TRBD2. The CDR3 consists of 15 residues. The J segment lost 7 bases and the V segment lost 5 bases, leaving 10 bases of the junction unmatched. The V gene's germline CDR1 is MGHDK and CDR2 SYGVNS. CDR3 sequence reads: CASSQSGRARNEQFF. The DNA of the CDR3 is TGTGCCAGCAGTCAAAGCGGGAGAGCGAGGAATGAGCAGTTCTTC.

The rearrangement uses TRBV6-5 and TRBJ2-4; TRBD1 matches at 12 bases. V shed 5 bases and J 7 bases; nucleotides not matched to a gene: 6. In germline, CDR1 is MNHEY, CDR2 SVGAGI. This CDR3 region has 15 residues. The CDR3 DNA reads as TGTGCCAGCAGTGGGGGGGACAGGGGGCCGAACATTCAGTACTTC. Amino acids: CASSGGDRGPNIQYF.

The J gene is TRBJ2-7, the V gene TRBV7-9; 16 nucleotides agree with TRBD2. Germline CDR1 is SEHNR and CDR2 is FQNEAQ (reference sequence). Trimming at V came to 5 bases and at J to 4 bases, leaving 8 bases not matched to a gene. The CDR3 extends over 17 amino acids. CDR3 protein: CASSPPGLAGGIYEQYF. Written as DNA, the CDR3 is TGTGCCAGCAGCCCCCCGGGACTAGCGGGAGGGATTTACGAGCAGTACTTC.

The gene calls are TRBV7-9 and TRBJ2-3; possibly TRBD1 for D (6 bases). Germline values: CDR1 SEHNR, CDR2 FQNEAQ (reference sequence). V shed 9 bases and J shed 0 bases, with 13 bases lying between them. The CDR3 extends over 14 amino acids. CDR3 protein: CASSRGQSTDTQYF. DNA for the CDR3: TGTGCCAGTTCTAGAGGACAGAGCACAGATACGCAGTATTTT.

As to this clone: One end of the junction is discordant with germline, which a read error may explain. V is TRBV9 and J is TRBJ2-5, with 8 bases matching TRBD1. The CDR3 covers 15 residues. CDR1 SGDLS and CDR2 YYNGEE come from the germline V gene. In DNA form, the CDR3 reads TGTGCCAGCAGCGTAGGCGGGACAGGAGAAGAGGCCCAGTACTTC. It translates to CASSVGGTGEEAQYF.

This clone showed up just a few times. V and J are TRBV6-1 and TRBJ2-1; possibly TRBD1 for D (5 bases). V was clipped by 7 bases and J by 4 bases, with 11 bases between them. CDR3 size: 13 residues. CDR1 and CDR2 from the germline V gene are MNHNS and SASEGT. The DNA of the CDR3 is TGTGCCAGCAAAGTAGGGGCGTACAATGAGCAGTTCTTC. It is translated as CASKVGAYNEQFF.

The J gene is TRBJ2-5, the V gene TRBV28; 12 bases align to TRBD2. With 2 bases clipped from V and 5 bases from J, the junction kept 3 bases outside the gene matches. The CDR3 runs to 15 residues. Germline V gene data show CDR1 as MDHEN and CDR2 as SYDVKM. CDR3 nucleotide sequence: TGTGCCAGCAGTTTACTAGCGGGAGGGGTGGAGACCCAGTACTTC. Translated: CASSLLAGGVETQYF.

The chain carries TRBV7-6 and TRBJ2-3; 11 bases line up with TRBD2. Germline CDR1 reads SGHVS; CDR2 reads FNYEAQ. The V and J ends lost 5 bases and 0 bases, in that order; junction bases with no gene match: 10. This CDR3 region has 18 residues. The CDR3 is CASSRLAGGNPSTDTQYF. The CDR3, as DNA: TGTGCCAGCAGCCGCCTAGCGGGAGGTAACCCTAGCACAGATACGCAGTATTTT.

This chain uses TRBV28 with TRBJ2-5, with D perhaps TRBD1 or TRBD2 (6 bases each). The CDR3 covers 15 residues. Germline loops: CDR1 MDHEN, CDR2 SYDVKM. Trimming removed 4 bases at V and 4 bases at J, with 16 bases between. The CDR3 DNA reads as TGTGCCAGCAGTTCAGAAGGAGGGGGAAGAGAGACCCAGTACTTC. Translation: CASSSEGGGRETQYF. The complete variable domain, with remaining parts taken from reference TRBV28 and TRBJ2-5, reads DVKVTQSSRYLVKRTGEKVFLECVQDMDHENMFWYRQDPGLGLRLIYFSYDVKMKEKGDIPEGYSVSREKKERFSLILESASTNQTSMYLCASSSEGGGRETQYFGPGTRLLVL.

This chain links TRBV9 with TRBJ2-1; 9 bases align to TRBD1. Germline CDR1 is SGDLS and CDR2 is YYNGEE. Trimming at V came to 4 bases and at J to 7 bases, leaving 3 bases not matched to a gene. The CDR3 loop spans 13 amino acids. CDR3 nucleotide sequence: TGTGCCAGCAGCCCGGGACAGGGAAATGAGCAGTTCTTC. The encoded protein is CASSPGQGNEQFF.

This rearrangement joins TRBV6-5 to TRBJ2-3, with TRBD1 matching over 7 bases. Germline-derived CDR1 and CDR2 are MNHEY and SVGAGI. The CDR3 extends over 15 amino acids. V was clipped by 5 bases and J by 0 bases; unmatched bases: 5. In DNA form, the CDR3 reads TGTGCCAGCAGTAACCGGGACAGAAGCACAGATACGCAGTATTTT. It translates to CASSNRDRSTDTQYF.

The chain joins TRBV7-9 to TRBJ1-2; TRBD1 might be the D (5 bases). Per the germline V gene, CDR1 is SEHNR and CDR2 is FQNEAQ (reference sequence). With 5 bases removed from V and 3 bases from J, the gap between germline ends came to 19 bases. This CDR3 spans 16 amino acids. The DNA for the CDR3 is TGTGCCAGCAGCCCGTCGGGGGGAGTTTCGGACTATGGCTACACCTTC. Amino acid sequence: CASSPSGGVSDYGYTF.

V is TRBV2 and J is TRBJ2-7; possibly TRBD1 for D (6 bases). This CDR3 is built from 14 residues. Germline V CDR1 and CDR2: SNHLY, FYNNEI. The ends were cut back, 6 bases at V and 4 bases at J, with 16 bases in the middle. CDR3: CASRGNRVIYEQYF. The DNA of the CDR3 is TGTGCCAGCAGGGGGAACAGGGTGATATACGAGCAGTACTTC.